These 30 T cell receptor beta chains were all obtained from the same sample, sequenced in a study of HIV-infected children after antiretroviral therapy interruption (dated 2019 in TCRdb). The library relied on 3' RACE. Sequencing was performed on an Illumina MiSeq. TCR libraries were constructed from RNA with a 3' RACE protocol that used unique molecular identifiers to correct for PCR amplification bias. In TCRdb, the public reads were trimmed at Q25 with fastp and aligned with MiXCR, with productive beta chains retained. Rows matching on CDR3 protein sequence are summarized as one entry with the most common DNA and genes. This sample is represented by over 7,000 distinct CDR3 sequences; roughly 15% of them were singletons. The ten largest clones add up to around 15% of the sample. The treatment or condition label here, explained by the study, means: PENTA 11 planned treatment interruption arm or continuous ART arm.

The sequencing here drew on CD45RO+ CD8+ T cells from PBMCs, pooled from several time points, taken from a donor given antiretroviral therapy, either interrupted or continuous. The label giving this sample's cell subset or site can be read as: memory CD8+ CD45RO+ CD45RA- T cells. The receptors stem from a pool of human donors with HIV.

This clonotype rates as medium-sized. Here the CDR3 DNA reads TGTGCCAGTAGTACTACAGGGAGCTCCTACAATGAGCAGTTCTTC. It translates to CASSTTGSSYNEQFF. The chain combines TRBV19 with TRBJ2-1; tentatively, D is TRBD1 (6 bases). Between the trimmed V and J ends, which lost 4 bases and 0 bases, there was a span of 10 bases. This CDR3 has 15 amino acids. Germline CDR1 and CDR2: LNHDA and SQIVND (reference sequence).

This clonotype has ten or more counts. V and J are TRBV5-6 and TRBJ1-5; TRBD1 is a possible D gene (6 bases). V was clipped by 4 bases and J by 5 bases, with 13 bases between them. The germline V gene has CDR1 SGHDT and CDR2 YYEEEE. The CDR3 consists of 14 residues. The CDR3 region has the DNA TGTGCCAGCAGCGAGACAGGCCTTCATCAGCCCCAGCATTTT. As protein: CASSETGLHQPQHF.

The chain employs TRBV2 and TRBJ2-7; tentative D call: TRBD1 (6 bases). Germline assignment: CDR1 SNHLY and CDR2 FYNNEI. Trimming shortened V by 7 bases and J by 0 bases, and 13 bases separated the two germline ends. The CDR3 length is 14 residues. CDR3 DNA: TGTGCCAGCATTACACAGGGAAACTCCTACGAGCAGTACTTC. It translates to CASITQGNSYEQYF.

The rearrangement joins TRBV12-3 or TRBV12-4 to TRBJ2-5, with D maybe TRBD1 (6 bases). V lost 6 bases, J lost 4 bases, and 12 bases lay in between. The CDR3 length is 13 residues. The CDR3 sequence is CASSITGLETQYF. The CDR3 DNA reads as TGTGCCAGCAGCATAACAGGGTTAGAGACCCAGTACTTC.

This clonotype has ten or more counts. CDR3 DNA: TGCAGTGCCTCTGTCTGGGGAGAAAGCAATCAGCCCCAGCATTTT. Its protein product is CSASVWGESNQPQHF. V usage is TRBV20-1 and J usage is TRBJ1-5; D unclear. The V gene's germline CDR1 is DFQATT and CDR2 SNEGSKA (reference sequence). With 6 bases removed from V and 1 base from J, the gap between germline ends came to 16 bases. The CDR3 totals 15 residues.

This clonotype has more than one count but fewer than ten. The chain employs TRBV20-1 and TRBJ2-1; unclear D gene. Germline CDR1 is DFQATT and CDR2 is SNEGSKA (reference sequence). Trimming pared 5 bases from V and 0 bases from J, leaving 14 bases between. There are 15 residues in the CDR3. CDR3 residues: CSAPPRRFSYNEQFF. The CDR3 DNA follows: TGCAGTGCTCCCCCCCGGCGATTCTCCTACAATGAGCAGTTCTTC.

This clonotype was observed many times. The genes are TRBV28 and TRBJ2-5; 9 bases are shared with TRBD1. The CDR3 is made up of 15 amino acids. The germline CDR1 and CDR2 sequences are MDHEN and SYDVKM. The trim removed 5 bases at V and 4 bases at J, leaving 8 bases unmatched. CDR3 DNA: TGTGCCAGCAGTGCCACTTACAGGGGGCTAGAGACCCAGTACTTC. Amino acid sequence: CASSATYRGLETQYF. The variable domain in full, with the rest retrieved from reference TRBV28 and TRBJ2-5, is DVKVTQSSRYLVKRTGEKVFLECVQDMDHENMFWYRQDPGLGLRLIYFSYDVKMKEKGDIPEGYSVSREKKERFSLILESASTNQTSMYLCASSATYRGLETQYFGPGTRLLVL.

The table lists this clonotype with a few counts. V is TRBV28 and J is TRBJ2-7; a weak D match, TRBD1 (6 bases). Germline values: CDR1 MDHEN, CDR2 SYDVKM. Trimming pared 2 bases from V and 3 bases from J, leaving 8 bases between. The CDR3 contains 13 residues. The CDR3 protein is CASSLNRVYEQYF. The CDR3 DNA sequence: TGTGCCAGCAGTTTAAACAGGGTCTACGAGCAGTACTTC.

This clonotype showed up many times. DNA for the CDR3: TGTGCCAGCACCCCAGTGAGGGGGACCTACGAGCAGTACTTC. Amino acids: CASTPVRGTYEQYF. The chain recombines TRBV7-9 with TRBJ2-7, with a possible D match to TRBD1 (6 bases). Deletions cut 7 bases from V and 2 bases from J, with 15 bases between. The CDR3 extends over 14 amino acids. The germline V gene has CDR1 SEHNR and CDR2 FQNEAQ (reference sequence). Supplemented by reference TRBV7-9 and TRBJ2-7, the full variable domain reads DTGVSQNPRHKITKRGQNVTFRCDPISEHNRLYWYRQTLGQGPEFLTYFQNEAQLEKSRLLSDRFSAERPKGSFSTLEIQRTEQGDSAMYLCASTPVRGTYEQYFGPGTRLTVT.

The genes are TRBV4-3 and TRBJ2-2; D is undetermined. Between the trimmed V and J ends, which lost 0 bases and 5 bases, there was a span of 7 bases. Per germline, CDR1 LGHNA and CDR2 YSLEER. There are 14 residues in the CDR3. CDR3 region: CASSQEHGTGELFF. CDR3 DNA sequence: TGCGCCAGCAGCCAAGAGCACGGGACCGGGGAGCTGTTTTTT.

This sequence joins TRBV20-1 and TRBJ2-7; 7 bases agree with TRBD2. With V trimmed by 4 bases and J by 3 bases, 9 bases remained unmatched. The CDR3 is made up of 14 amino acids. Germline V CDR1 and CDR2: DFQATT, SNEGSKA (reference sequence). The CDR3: CSAMYRTRDYEQYF. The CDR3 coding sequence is TGCAGTGCTATGTACAGGACTAGGGACTACGAGCAGTACTTC.

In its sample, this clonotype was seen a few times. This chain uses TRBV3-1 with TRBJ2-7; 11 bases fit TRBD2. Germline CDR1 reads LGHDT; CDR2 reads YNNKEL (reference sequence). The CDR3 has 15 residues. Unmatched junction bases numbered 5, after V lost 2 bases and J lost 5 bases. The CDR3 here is CASSQWGSGGDEQYF. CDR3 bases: TGTGCCAGCAGCCAATGGGGTAGCGGGGGGGACGAGCAGTACTTC.

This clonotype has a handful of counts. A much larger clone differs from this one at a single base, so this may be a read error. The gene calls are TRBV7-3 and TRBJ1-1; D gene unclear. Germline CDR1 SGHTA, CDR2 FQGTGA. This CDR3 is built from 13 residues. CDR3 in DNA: TGTTCCAGCAGCTTCAAGAGAGACACTGAAGCTTTCTTT. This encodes CSSSFKRDTEAFF.

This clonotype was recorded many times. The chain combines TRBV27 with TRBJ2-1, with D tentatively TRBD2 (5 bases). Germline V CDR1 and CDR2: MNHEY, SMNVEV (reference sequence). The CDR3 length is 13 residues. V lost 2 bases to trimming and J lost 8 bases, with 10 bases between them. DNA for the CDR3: TGTGCCAGCAGTTTAGGTAGCGTACATGAGCAGTTCTTC. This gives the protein CASSLGSVHEQFF.

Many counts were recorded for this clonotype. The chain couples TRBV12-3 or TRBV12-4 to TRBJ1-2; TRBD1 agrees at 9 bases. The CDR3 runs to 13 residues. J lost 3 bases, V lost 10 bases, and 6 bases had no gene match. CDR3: CATSDRGDYGYTF. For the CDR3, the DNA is TGTGCCACAAGCGACAGGGGGGACTATGGCTACACCTTC.

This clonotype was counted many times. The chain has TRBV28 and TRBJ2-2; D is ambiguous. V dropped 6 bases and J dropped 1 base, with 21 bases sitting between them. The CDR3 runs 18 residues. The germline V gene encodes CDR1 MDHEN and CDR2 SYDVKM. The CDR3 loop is CASSYDLTQQKNTGELFF. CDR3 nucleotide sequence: TGTGCCAGCAGCTATGACCTTACTCAACAGAAGAACACCGGGGAGCTGTTTTTT.

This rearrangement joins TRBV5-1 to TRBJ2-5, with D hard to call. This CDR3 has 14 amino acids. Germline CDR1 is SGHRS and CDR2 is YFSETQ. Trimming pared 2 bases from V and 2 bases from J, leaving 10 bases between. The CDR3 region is CASSLRTGQETQYF. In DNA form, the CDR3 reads TGCGCCAGCAGCTTACGGACGGGTCAAGAGACCCAGTACTTC.

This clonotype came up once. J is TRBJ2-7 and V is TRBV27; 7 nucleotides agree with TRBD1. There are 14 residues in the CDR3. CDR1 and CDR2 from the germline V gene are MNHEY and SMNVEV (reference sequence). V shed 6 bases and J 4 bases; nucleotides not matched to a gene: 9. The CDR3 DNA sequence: TGTGCCAGCAGGCTCTCGGGACAGCGGTACGAGCAGTACTTC. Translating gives CASRLSGQRYEQYF.

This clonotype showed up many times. In nucleotides, the CDR3 is TGTGCCAGCAGTTTGTTGGGGACTAGCGGGCTGACCCAGTACTTC. Protein: CASSLLGTSGLTQYF. V is TRBV11-2 and J is TRBJ2-5, with 12 bases lining up with TRBD2. Germline CDR1 SGHAT, CDR2 FQNNGV. This CDR3 comprises 15 residues. V was clipped by 6 bases and J by 7 bases; unmatched bases: 9.

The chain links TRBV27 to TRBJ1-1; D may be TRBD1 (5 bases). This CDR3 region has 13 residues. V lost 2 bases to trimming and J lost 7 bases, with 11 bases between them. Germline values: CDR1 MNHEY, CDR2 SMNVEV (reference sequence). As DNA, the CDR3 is TGTGCCAGCAGTTTAGGCCCAGGGATTGAAGCTTTCTTT. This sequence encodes CASSLGPGIEAFF.

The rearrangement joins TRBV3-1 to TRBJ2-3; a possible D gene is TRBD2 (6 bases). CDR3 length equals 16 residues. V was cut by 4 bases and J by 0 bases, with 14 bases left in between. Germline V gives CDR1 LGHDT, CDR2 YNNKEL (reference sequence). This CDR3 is CASSLSGGASTDTQYF. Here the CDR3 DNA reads TGTGCCAGCAGCCTATCTGGCGGGGCGAGCACAGATACGCAGTATTTT.

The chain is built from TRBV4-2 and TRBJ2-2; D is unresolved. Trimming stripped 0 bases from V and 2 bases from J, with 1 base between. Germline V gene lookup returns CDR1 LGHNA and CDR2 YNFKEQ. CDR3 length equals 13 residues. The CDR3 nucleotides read TGTGCCAGCAGCCAAGATAACACCGGGGAGCTGTTTTTT. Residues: CASSQDNTGELFF.

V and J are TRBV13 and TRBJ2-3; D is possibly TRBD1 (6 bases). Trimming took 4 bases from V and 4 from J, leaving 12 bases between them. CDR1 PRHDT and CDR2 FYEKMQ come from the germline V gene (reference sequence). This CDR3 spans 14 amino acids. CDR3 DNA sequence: TGTGCCAGCAGCTCACAGGGTCCGGCAGATACGCAGTATTTT. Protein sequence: CASSSQGPADTQYF.

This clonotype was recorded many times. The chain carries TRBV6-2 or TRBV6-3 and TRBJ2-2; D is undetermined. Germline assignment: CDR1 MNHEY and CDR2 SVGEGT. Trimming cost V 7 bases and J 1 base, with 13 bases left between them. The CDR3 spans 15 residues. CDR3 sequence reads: CASKRVPLNTGELFF. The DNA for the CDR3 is TGTGCCAGCAAGCGCGTACCTCTGAACACCGGGGAGCTGTTTTTT.

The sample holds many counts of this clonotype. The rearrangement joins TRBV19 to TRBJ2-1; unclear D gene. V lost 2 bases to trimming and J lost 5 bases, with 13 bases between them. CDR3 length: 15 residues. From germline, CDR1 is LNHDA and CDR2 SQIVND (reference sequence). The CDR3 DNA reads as TGTGCCAGTAGTATATTCACGGAGTCAAACAATGAGCAGTTCTTC. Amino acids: CASSIFTESNNEQFF.

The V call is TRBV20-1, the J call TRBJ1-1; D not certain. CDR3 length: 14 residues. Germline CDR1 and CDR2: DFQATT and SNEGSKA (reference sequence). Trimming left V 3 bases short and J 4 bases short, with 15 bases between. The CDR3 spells CSASYVAGITEAFF. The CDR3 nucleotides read TGCAGTGCTAGTTACGTAGCTGGGATCACTGAAGCTTTCTTT.

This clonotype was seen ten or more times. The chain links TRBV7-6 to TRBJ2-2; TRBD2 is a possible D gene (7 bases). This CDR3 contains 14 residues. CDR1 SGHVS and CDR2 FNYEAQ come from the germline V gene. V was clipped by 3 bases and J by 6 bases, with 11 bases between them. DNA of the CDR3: TGTGCCAGCAGCTTTGGGGGGGCTTCCGGGGAGCTGTTTTTT. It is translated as CASSFGGASGELFF.

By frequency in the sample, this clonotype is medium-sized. The CDR3 DNA sequence: TGTGCCAGCAGTTACCTGGGGCTAGGGGCCGTAAATCAACGGACCCAGTACTTC. Translating it yields CASSYLGLGAVNQRTQYF. The gene calls are TRBV6-6 and TRBJ2-5; a weak D match, TRBD1 (5 bases). The germline CDR1 and CDR2 sequences are MNHNY and SVGAGI (reference sequence). The CDR3 is 18 residues long. Trimming took 2 bases from V and 7 from J, leaving 26 bases between them.

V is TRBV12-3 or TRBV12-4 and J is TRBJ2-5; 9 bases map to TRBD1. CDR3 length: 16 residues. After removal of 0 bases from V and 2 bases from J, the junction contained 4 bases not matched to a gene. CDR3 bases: TGTGCCAGCAGTTTAGCGTTCGGGACAGGGCAAGAGACCCAGTACTTC. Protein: CASSLAFGTGQETQYF.

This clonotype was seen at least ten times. CDR3 coding DNA: TGCAGTGCCAAGACTAGCGCCAGGGAGCAGTTCTTC. It is translated as CSAKTSAREQFF. The V gene is TRBV20-1, the J gene TRBJ2-1; 8 positions agree with TRBD2. The V segment lost 6 bases and the J segment 10 bases; nucleotides outside the gene matches: 8. The CDR3 loop spans 12 amino acids. CDR1 is DFQATT, CDR2 SNEGSKA, per germline (reference sequence).